The entry that follows covers one T cell receptor beta chain sequence. What it recognizes is unknown. The sample originates from a study of T cell responses to AZD1222 COVID-19 vaccine. General study results and limits: After the peak T cell response, and only then, were repertoires sampled. Donor demographics were predominantly white British with a female majority; clonal diversity may be underestimated.

This CDR3 is built from 15 residues. Germline V lookup: CDR1 ENHRY, CDR2 SYGVKD. V gave up 0 bases and J gave up 6 bases, with 14 bases separating them. The data were produced by immunoSEQ multiplex PCR, yet TCRdb's version contains in-frame clones alone and is incomplete. The repertoire includes some 110,000 clones, approximately 87% of them detected once, and less than 6% sits in the top ten. J is TRBJ1-1 and V is TRBV10-3, with no clear D. Sequencing was performed on peripheral blood, taken on day 0 of AZD1222 vaccination. The sequence was obtained from an adult in good health. The CDR3 coding sequence is TGTGCCATCAGTGAGTCTCTACGATTGTTCTCTGAAGCTTTCTTT. This sequence encodes CAISESLRLFSEAFF.